This TCR beta chain appears in the sequencing data of a study of blood T cell repertoires in COVID-19. The wider study: Specimens from acute and convalescent COVID-19 originated in the United States, Italy and Spain.

Sequenced by immunoSEQ multiplex PCR; TCRdb stores in-frame clones only, minus some. The table has 250,000 to 300,000 clones, around 86% seen once; the top ten hold about 16%. Per the germline V gene, CDR1 is LNHNV and CDR2 is YYDKDF (reference sequence). J gave up 3 bases and V 3 bases, and 6 bases lay outside the gene matches. The length of the CDR3 is 16 residues. The genes are TRBV15 and TRBJ2-5, with 11 bases fitting TRBD2. The sequencing sample was made of PBMCs or T cells enriched from blood (not recorded which). This clonotype was obtained from a man between 18 and 35 years old who had recovered from COVID-19. CDR3 nucleotides: TGTGCCACCAGCAGGGCCCCGACTAGCGGGAAAGAGACCCAGTACTTC. It translates to CATSRAPTSGKETQYF.